This entry lists 2 T cell receptor beta chains sequenced from one sample in a study of T cells after yellow fever vaccination. TCRdb reprocessed the 5' RACE reads via MiXCR and lists one record per CDR3 protein. The sample gives some 340,000 distinct CDR3 sequences, over 8.5% of which show up once; approximately 3.3% is in the top ten. This specimen was CD4+ T cells sorted from PBMCs, taken 45 days after the yellow fever booster vaccination. These TCRs come from a man aged 18 to 30 who received the YFV17D yellow fever vaccine.

This clonotype was counted ten times or more. The chain recombines TRBV19 with TRBJ2-2, with unresolved D. The V gene lost 2 bases and the J gene lost 5 bases, with 9 bases spanning the gap. This CDR3 is 14 amino acids long. Germline assignment: CDR1 LNHDA and CDR2 SQIVND (reference sequence). CDR3 coding DNA: TGTGCCAGTAGTATAATCCAGCAGACCGGGGAGCTGTTTTTT. This sequence encodes CASSIIQQTGELFF.

This clonotype turned up a few times. This chain's CDR3 is CSARGWKGGEKLFF. CDR3 coding DNA: TGCAGTGCTAGAGGGTGGAAGGGCGGTGAAAAACTGTTTTTT. This chain joins TRBV20-1 and TRBJ1-4, with D uncertain. In germline, CDR1 is DFQATT, CDR2 SNEGSKA (reference sequence). The V gene lost 1 base and the J gene lost 7 bases, with 13 bases spanning the gap. The CDR3 is made up of 14 amino acids.